Below are 16 T cell receptor beta chains sequenced from a single sample in a study of spatial heterogeneity in lung cancer. Noted time point: blood at routine non-recurrence follow-up after resection. MiXCR, applied by TCRdb to the 5' RACE reads, yields one record per CDR3 protein. The sample has around 29,000 distinct CDR3 sequences, more than 9% seen once; the top ten hold over 25%. The sequencing used PBMCs, collected at follow-up. The receptors come from a female donor with early-stage non-small cell lung cancer.

V and J are TRBV28 and TRBJ1-5, with D possibly being TRBD1 (5 bases). CDR3 length equals 14 residues. Germline values: CDR1 MDHEN, CDR2 SYDVKM. Trimming cost V 6 bases and J 2 bases, with 11 bases left between them. The CDR3 region has the DNA TGTGCCAGCAGGCAGGGCCCCCGCAATCAGCCCCAGCATTTT. Amino acid sequence: CASRQGPRNQPQHF.

This rearrangement joins TRBV20-1 to TRBJ1-3, with 8 bases fitting TRBD1. The length of the CDR3 is 14 residues. Per the germline V gene, CDR1 is DFQATT and CDR2 is SNEGSKA (reference sequence). Trimming cost V 3 bases and J 0 bases; bases outside gene matches: 1. CDR3 sequence (DNA): TGCAGTGCTAGCCAGGGGGCCTCTGGAAACACCATATATTTT. Amino acid sequence: CSASQGASGNTIYF.

The V and J genes are TRBV20-1 and TRBJ2-7, with TRBD2 as a possible D gene (5 bases). Germline V gene lookup returns CDR1 DFQATT and CDR2 SNEGSKA (reference sequence). This CDR3 comprises 11 residues. With 3 bases removed from V and 6 bases from J, the gap between germline ends came to 9 bases. The CDR3 DNA reads as TGCAGTGCTAGGGCGGGCCTCGAGCAGTACTTC. It encodes CSARAGLEQYF.

The J gene is TRBJ1-1, the V gene TRBV29-1; D unclear. The V gene's germline CDR1 is SQVTM and CDR2 ANQGSEA. V shed 2 bases and J shed 3 bases, with 7 bases lying between them. CDR3 size: 12 residues. For the CDR3, the DNA is TGCAGCGTTGAAATCGTAGACACTGAAGCTTTCTTT. Protein sequence: CSVEIVDTEAFF.

Here the CDR3 reads CASSYPERGQQPQHF. CDR3 DNA sequence: TGTGCCAGCAGTTACCCCGAGAGGGGGCAACAGCCCCAGCATTTT. The rearrangement uses TRBV6-6 and TRBJ1-5; 7 nucleotides align to TRBD1. Losses at the gene ends were 2 bases for V and 7 bases for J; bases not matched to a gene: 8. This CDR3 spans 15 amino acids. CDR1 MNHNY and CDR2 SVGAGI come from the germline V gene (reference sequence).

This clonotype occurred many times. This sequence joins TRBV5-4 and TRBJ2-5; D may be TRBD2 (5 bases). V lost 4 bases to trimming and J lost 4 bases, with 14 bases between them. The CDR3 loop spans 14 amino acids. CDR1 and CDR2 (germline): SGHNT, YYREEE (reference sequence). The CDR3, as DNA: TGTGCCAGCAGCCTAAAGCTCGGAGGAGAGACCCAGTACTTC. It translates to CASSLKLGGETQYF. Together with reference TRBV5-4 and TRBJ2-5, the CDR3 gives the full variable domain: ETGVTQSPTHLIKTRGQQVTLRCSSQSGHNTVSWYQQALGQGPQFIFQYYREEENGRGNFPPRFSGLQFPNYSSELNVNALELDDSALYLCASSLKLGGETQYFGPGTRLLVL.

This clonotype occurred many times. V usage is TRBV5-1 and J usage is TRBJ2-2; maybe TRBD2 (5 bases). Germline V CDR1 and CDR2: SGHRS, YFSETQ. There are 13 residues in the CDR3. V was pared by 4 bases and J by 3 bases, with 7 bases between. The CDR3 sequence is CASSHGDTGELFF. Written as DNA, the CDR3 is TGCGCCAGCAGCCACGGGGACACCGGGGAGCTGTTTTTT. Based on the CDR3 plus reference TRBV5-1 and TRBJ2-2, the full variable domain is KAGVTQTPRYLIKTRGQQVTLSCSPISGHRSVSWYQQTPGQGLQFLFEYFSETQRNKGNFPGRFSGRQFSNSRSEMNVSTLELGDSALYLCASSHGDTGELFFGEGSRLTVL.

At least ten counts were recorded for this clonotype. The genes are TRBV11-3 and TRBJ2-1, with D possibly TRBD2 on 5 matching bases. CDR1 SGHNT and CDR2 YENEEA come from the germline V gene. With 3 bases removed from V and 5 bases from J, the gap between germline ends came to 8 bases. The CDR3 sequence is 13 residues long. This CDR3 reads CASSFGLHNEQFF. In nucleotides, the CDR3 is TGTGCCAGCAGCTTTGGACTCCACAATGAGCAGTTCTTC.

The V gene is TRBV7-8, the J gene TRBJ1-6; D is perhaps TRBD1 (5 bases). Germline V lookup: CDR1 SGHVS, CDR2 FQNEAQ. The CDR3 has 15 amino acids. The germline V and J ends were trimmed by 1 base and 10 bases, with 14 bases remaining between them. This CDR3 is CASSLGAGSGSPLHF. CDR3 nucleotides: TGTGCCAGCAGCTTAGGGGCAGGGTCAGGCTCACCCCTCCACTTT.

V usage is TRBV7-9 and J usage is TRBJ1-1; 7 bases match TRBD1. CDR1 and CDR2 from the germline V gene are SEHNR and FQNEAQ (reference sequence). CDR3 length: 12 amino acids. J gave up 8 bases and V 4 bases, and 4 bases lay outside the gene matches. This chain's CDR3 is CASSYGTAEAFF. Here the CDR3 DNA reads TGTGCCAGCAGCTACGGGACAGCAGAAGCTTTCTTT.

At least ten counts were recorded for this clonotype. The chain carries TRBV7-9 and TRBJ2-7; D might be TRBD1 (5 bases). The CDR3 is made up of 13 amino acids. Germline V gene data show CDR1 as SEHNR and CDR2 as FQNEAQ (reference sequence). The germline V and J ends were trimmed by 2 bases and 5 bases, with 10 bases remaining between them. The CDR3: CASSLRRGDEQYF. CDR3 DNA: TGTGCCAGCAGCTTACGAAGGGGCGACGAGCAGTACTTC.

Relative to its sample, this clonotype is medium-sized. This rearrangement joins TRBV4-2 to TRBJ2-2; no clear D. Germline assignment: CDR1 LGHNA and CDR2 YNFKEQ. The CDR3 consists of 14 residues. V dropped 0 bases and J dropped 7 bases, with 9 bases sitting between them. The CDR3 DNA follows: TGTGCCAGCAGCCAAGACTTCGGCGGCGGGGAGCTGTTTTTT. As protein: CASSQDFGGGELFF.

CDR3 residues: CATSRSRTGGTGELFF. CDR3 DNA: TGTGCCACCAGCAGATCTCGGACAGGCGGCACCGGGGAGCTGTTTTTT. The chain has TRBV15 and TRBJ2-2; 7 nucleotides agree with TRBD1. CDR1 is LNHNV, CDR2 YYDKDF, per germline (reference sequence). The length of the CDR3 is 16 residues. V was clipped by 2 bases and J by 4 bases; unmatched bases: 7.

The rearrangement links TRBV20-1 to TRBJ2-3; 9 bases are a match to TRBD2. The germline CDR1 and CDR2 sequences are DFQATT and SNEGSKA (reference sequence). The CDR3 totals 15 residues. Trimming took 0 bases from V and 4 from J; bases not matched to a gene: 5. In nucleotides, the CDR3 is TGCAGTGCTAGAGATCGGAAGCGGGGGGCAGATACGCAGTATTTT. Encoded protein: CSARDRKRGADTQYF.

A few counts support this clonotype. The chain has TRBV3-1 and TRBJ2-3, with 10 positions matching TRBD2. The CDR3 runs 16 residues. CDR1 is LGHDT, CDR2 YNNKEL, per germline (reference sequence). V lost 5 bases and J lost 4; bases outside the gene matches: 9. The CDR3 reads CASSSQAGGRSDTQYF. The CDR3 DNA reads as TGTGCCAGCAGCTCCCAAGCGGGGGGGAGATCAGATACGCAGTATTTT.

This clonotype showed up just a few times. The chain links TRBV2 to TRBJ2-7; 11 bases match TRBD2. The ends lost 3 bases at V and 3 bases at J; junction bases unmatched: 10. The CDR3 spans 17 residues. The germline CDR1 and CDR2 sequences are SNHLY and FYNNEI. The DNA for the CDR3 is TGTGCCAGCAGTGACCCGACTAGCGGGGATTCCGACTACGAGCAGTACTTC. Its translation: CASSDPTSGDSDYEQYF.